What follows is one T cell receptor beta chain and its context. What it binds is not known. Germline loops: CDR1 MGHRA, CDR2 YSYEKL. Trimming at V came to 0 bases and at J to 4 bases, leaving 1 base not matched to a gene. CDR3 length: 14 amino acids. This sample stems from a study of cytomegalovirus exposure and HLA in healthy donors. The wider study: Researchers found that under 90% of just under 400 genotyped donors fell within the Caucasian-associated ancestry cluster. General observations from the study: By HLA locus, TCR association rates varied in a later analysis, with DRB1 showing the most and HLA-C the fewest.

The PCR had 60 Vbeta and 13 Jbeta primers. Repertoires were generated with immunoSEQ multiplex PCR, while TCRdb's copy carries only in-frame clones and drops some. Listed are over 40,000 clones; 6.2% falls within the top ten. The sample consisted of PBMCs. The chain couples TRBV4-1 to TRBJ1-1; 8 bases are a match to TRBD1. The clonotype comes from a man between 25 and 39 years old in good health and CMV-seronegative. The CDR3 loop is CASSQDQGATEAFF. CDR3 in DNA: TGCGCCAGCAGCCAAGATCAGGGGGCCACTGAAGCTTTCTTT.